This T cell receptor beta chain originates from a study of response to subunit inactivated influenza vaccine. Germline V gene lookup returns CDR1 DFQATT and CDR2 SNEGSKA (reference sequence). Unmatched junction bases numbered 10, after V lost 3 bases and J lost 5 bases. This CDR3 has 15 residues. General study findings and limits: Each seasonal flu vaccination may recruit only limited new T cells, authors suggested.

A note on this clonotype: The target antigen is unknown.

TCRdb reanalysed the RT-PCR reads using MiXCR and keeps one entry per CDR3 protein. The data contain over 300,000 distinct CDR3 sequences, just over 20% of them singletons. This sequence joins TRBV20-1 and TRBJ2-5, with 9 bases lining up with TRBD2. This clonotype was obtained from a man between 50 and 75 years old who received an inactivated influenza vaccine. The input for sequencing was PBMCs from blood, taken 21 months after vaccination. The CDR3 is CSARKVAGVWETQYF. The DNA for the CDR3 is TGCAGTGCTAGGAAGGTAGCGGGAGTGTGGGAGACCCAGTACTTC.